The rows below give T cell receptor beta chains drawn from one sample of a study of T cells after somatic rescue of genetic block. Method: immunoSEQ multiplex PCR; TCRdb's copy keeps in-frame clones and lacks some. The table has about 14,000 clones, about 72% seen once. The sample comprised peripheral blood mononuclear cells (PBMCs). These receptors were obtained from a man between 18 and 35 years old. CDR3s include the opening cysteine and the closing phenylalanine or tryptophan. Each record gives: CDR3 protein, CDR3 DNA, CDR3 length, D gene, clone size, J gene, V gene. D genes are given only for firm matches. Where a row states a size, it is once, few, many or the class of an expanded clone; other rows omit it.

CDR3: CASSVQGPSYNEQFF
DNA: TGCGCCAGCAGCGTACAGGGCCCTTCCTACAATGAGCAGTTCTTC
length: 15
D: .
size: .
J: TRBJ2-1
V: TRBV5-1

CDR3: CASNPSLAGGLVEQFF
DNA: TGTGCCAGCAACCCATCTCTAGCGGGAGGTTTGGTTGAGCAGTTCTTC
length: 16
D: TRBD2
size: .
J: TRBJ2-1
V: TRBV9

CDR3: CASIETYYGYTF
DNA: TGTGCCAGCATAGAGACGTACTATGGCTACACCTTC
length: 12
D: .
size: few
J: TRBJ1-2
V: TRBV2

CDR3: CASSLQGTYEQYF
DNA: TGCGCCAGCAGCCTACAGGGTACCTACGAGCAGTACTTC
length: 13
D: .
size: .
J: TRBJ2-7
V: TRBV5-1

CDR3: CASSLPGVWYQETQYF
DNA: TGTGCCAGCAGCTTGCCGGGGGTATGGTACCAAGAGACCCAGTACTTC
length: 16
D: .
size: .
J: TRBJ2-5
V: TRBV5-5

CDR3: CASSPYVRPQHF
DNA: TGTGCCAGCAGCCCCTACGTTAGGCCCCAGCATTTT
length: 12
D: .
size: few
J: TRBJ1-5
V: TRBV6-1

CDR3: CASSAGVQLTGELFF
DNA: TGTGCCAGCAGTGCGGGGGTACAATTAACCGGGGAGCTGTTTTTT
length: 15
D: .
size: .
J: TRBJ2-2
V: TRBV2

CDR3: CASSLTPPYSGETQYF
DNA: TGTGCCAGCAGCTTAACCCCGCCATACTCGGGAGAGACCCAGTACTTC
length: 16
D: .
size: once
J: TRBJ2-5
V: TRBV7-7

CDR3: CASSLDSPAGAFNYGYTF
DNA: TGTGCCAGCAGCTTGGACTCGCCAGCCGGAGCTTTTAACTATGGCTACACCTTC
length: 18
D: .
size: .
J: TRBJ1-2
V: TRBV5-4

CDR3: CATPSRASYEQYF
DNA: TGTGCCACACCCTCGCGGGCTTCCTACGAGCAGTACTTC
length: 13
D: .
size: .
J: TRBJ2-7
V: TRBV7-9

CDR3: CASSPRPAHTGGKTFGYTF
DNA: TGTGCCAGCAGCCCACGGCCCGCACACACTGGGGGCAAAACCTTCGGCTACACCTTC
length: 19
D: .
size: .
J: TRBJ1-2
V: TRBV27

CDR3: CASSLWTGDGYTF
DNA: TGCGCCAGCAGCCTCTGGACAGGAGATGGCTACACCTTC
length: 13
D: TRBD1
size: .
J: TRBJ1-2
V: TRBV5-1

CDR3: CASSEQGGGIQYF
DNA: TGTGCCAGCAGTGAACAGGGGGGAGGCATTCAGTACTTC
length: 13
D: .
size: .
J: TRBJ2-4
V: TRBV6-1

CDR3: CASSPKMDRFYEQYF
DNA: TGTGCCAGCTCACCGAAAATGGACAGGTTCTACGAGCAGTACTTC
length: 15
D: TRBD1
size: few
J: TRBJ2-7
V: TRBV18

CDR3: CASSQTSGPYEQYF
DNA: TGTGCCAGCAGCCAGACTAGCGGGCCCTACGAGCAGTACTTC
length: 14
D: TRBD2
size: few
J: TRBJ2-7
V: TRBV5-4

CDR3: CATSRVTGGWSGELFF
DNA: TGTGCCACCAGCAGAGTGACAGGGGGCTGGTCCGGGGAGCTGTTTTTT
length: 16
D: TRBD1
size: .
J: TRBJ2-2
V: TRBV15

CDR3: CASSLQGRNSPLHF
DNA: TGTGCCAGCAGCTTACAGGGAAGGAATTCACCCCTCCACTTT
length: 14
D: .
size: many
J: TRBJ1-6
V: TRBV5-4

CDR3: CAISDHLRTGDYGYTF
DNA: TGTGCCATCAGTGACCACCTCAGGACAGGGGACTATGGCTACACCTTC
length: 16
D: TRBD1
size: few
J: TRBJ1-2
V: TRBV10-3

CDR3: CASRQGVKTQYF
DNA: TGCGCCAGCCGACAGGGGGTAAAGACCCAGTACTTC
length: 12
D: TRBD1
size: .
J: TRBJ2-5
V: TRBV10-2

CDR3: CASSPGTSGAYEQYF
DNA: TGTGCCAGCTCACCAGGGACTAGCGGGGCCTACGAGCAGTACTTC
length: 15
D: TRBD2
size: .
J: TRBJ2-7
V: TRBV18

CDR3: CASSQGGNQPQHF
DNA: TGTGCCAGCTCACAGGGGGGCAATCAGCCCCAGCATTTT
length: 13
D: .
size: medium-sized
J: TRBJ1-5
V: TRBV18

CDR3: CASSLSGGRSLHF
DNA: TGTGCCAGCAGTTTATCAGGTGGACGGTCACTCCACTTT
length: 13
D: .
size: .
J: TRBJ1-6
V: TRBV28

CDR3: CASSPRPAGIYEQYF
DNA: TGCGCCAGCAGCCCCCGACCAGCTGGAATATACGAGCAGTACTTC
length: 15
D: .
size: .
J: TRBJ2-7
V: TRBV4-1

CDR3: CASSPPPSGGYNEQFF
DNA: TGTGCCAGCAGCCCACCCCCTAGCGGGGGTTACAATGAGCAGTTCTTC
length: 16
D: TRBD2
size: .
J: TRBJ2-1
V: TRBV4-2

CDR3: CASSLDTLRSSYEQYF
DNA: TGTGCCAGCAGCTTAGATACCCTTAGGAGCTCCTACGAGCAGTACTTC
length: 16
D: .
size: .
J: TRBJ2-7
V: TRBV11-2

CDR3: CASSLALYTGELFF
DNA: TGCGCCAGCAGCTTGGCTCTTTACACCGGGGAGCTGTTTTTT
length: 14
D: .
size: .
J: TRBJ2-2
V: TRBV5-1

CDR3: CASSLAGRNYGYTF
DNA: TGTGCCAGCAGCTTGGCTGGCAGAAACTATGGCTACACCTTC
length: 14
D: .
size: .
J: TRBJ1-2
V: TRBV5-4

CDR3: CASSSLGRSRGSNQPQHF
DNA: TGTGCCAGCAGTTCATTGGGACGGTCCAGAGGGAGCAATCAGCCCCAGCATTTT
length: 18
D: .
size: .
J: TRBJ1-5
V: TRBV27

CDR3: CASSYSGGPGELFF
DNA: TGTGCCAGCAGTTACTCGGGAGGACCCGGGGAGCTGTTTTTT
length: 14
D: .
size: .
J: TRBJ2-2
V: TRBV6-5

CDR3: CASSIRGSGANVLTF
DNA: TGTGCCAGTAGTATCAGAGGCTCTGGGGCCAACGTCCTGACTTTC
length: 15
D: .
size: .
J: TRBJ2-6
V: TRBV19

CDR3: CASSPGGSANTIYF
DNA: TGTGCCAGCAGCCCAGGGGGTTCGGCGAACACCATATATTTT
length: 14
D: TRBD1
size: .
J: TRBJ1-3
V: TRBV9

CDR3: CASSLFSTSTDTQYF
DNA: TGCGCCAGCAGCTTGTTCTCGACTAGCACAGATACGCAGTATTTT
length: 15
D: .
size: .
J: TRBJ2-3
V: TRBV5-1

CDR3: CASSQETGSYGYTF
DNA: TGTGCCAGCAGCCAAGAGACAGGTAGCTATGGCTACACCTTC
length: 14
D: .
size: few
J: TRBJ1-2
V: TRBV14

CDR3: CASSPGTAINEKLFF
DNA: TGTGCCAGCAGCCCCGGGACAGCTATTAATGAAAAACTGTTTTTT
length: 15
D: TRBD1
size: .
J: TRBJ1-4
V: TRBV13

CDR3: CASSSGTSGNYEQYF
DNA: TGTGCCAGCAGCTCTGGGACTAGCGGAAACTACGAGCAGTACTTC
length: 15
D: TRBD2
size: .
J: TRBJ2-7
V: TRBV7-9

CDR3: CASSLVGLTGDSYEQYF
DNA: TGCGCCAGCAGCTTGGTAGGATTGACAGGGGACTCCTACGAGCAGTACTTC
length: 17
D: TRBD1
size: .
J: TRBJ2-7
V: TRBV5-1

CDR3: CASSPRGPDNEQYF
DNA: TGTGCCAGCAGTCCTCGAGGCCCTGACAACGAGCAGTACTTC
length: 14
D: .
size: .
J: TRBJ2-7
V: TRBV27

CDR3: CASSFYRAKNIQYF
DNA: TGTGCCAGCAGCTTTTACCGAGCCAAAAACATTCAGTACTTC
length: 14
D: .
size: .
J: TRBJ2-4
V: TRBV5-8

CDR3: CASSAQGHTGELFF
DNA: TGTGCCAGCAGCGCGCAGGGACACACCGGGGAGCTGTTTTTT
length: 14
D: .
size: .
J: TRBJ2-2
V: TRBV11-1

CDR3: CASSLAGKGKDSPLHF
DNA: TGTGCCAGCAGCTTAGCAGGAAAAGGGAAGGATTCACCCCTCCACTTT
length: 16
D: .
size: .
J: TRBJ1-6
V: TRBV7-9

CDR3: CASSEGFPNSPLHF
DNA: TGTGCCAGCAGTGAAGGGTTTCCTAATTCACCCCTCCACTTT
length: 14
D: .
size: .
J: TRBJ1-6
V: TRBV25-1

CDR3: CASSIREGSDTQYF
DNA: TGTGCCAGTAGTATAAGGGAGGGGTCAGATACGCAGTATTTT
length: 14
D: TRBD2
size: .
J: TRBJ2-3
V: TRBV19

CDR3: CASSPGGTNEKLFF
DNA: TGTGCCAGCTCACCAGGGGGCACTAATGAAAAACTGTTTTTT
length: 14
D: .
size: .
J: TRBJ1-4
V: TRBV18

CDR3: CASSLGLAGSGQFF
DNA: TGCGCCAGCAGCTTAGGACTAGCGGGGTCGGGGCAGTTCTTC
length: 14
D: TRBD2
size: .
J: TRBJ2-1
V: TRBV5-1

CDR3: CASSLDQAWGYTF
DNA: TGCGCCAGCAGCTTGGACCAGGCGTGGGGCTACACCTTC
length: 13
D: .
size: .
J: TRBJ1-2
V: TRBV5-1

CDR3: CASSTLLGNTIYF
DNA: TGTGCCAGCTCCACGTTACTCGGAAACACCATATATTTT
length: 13
D: .
size: .
J: TRBJ1-3
V: TRBV19

CDR3: CASSLLPGQRTETQYF
DNA: TGTGCTAGCAGCTTATTACCGGGACAAAGAACGGAGACCCAGTACTTC
length: 16
D: .
size: once
J: TRBJ2-5
V: TRBV7-7